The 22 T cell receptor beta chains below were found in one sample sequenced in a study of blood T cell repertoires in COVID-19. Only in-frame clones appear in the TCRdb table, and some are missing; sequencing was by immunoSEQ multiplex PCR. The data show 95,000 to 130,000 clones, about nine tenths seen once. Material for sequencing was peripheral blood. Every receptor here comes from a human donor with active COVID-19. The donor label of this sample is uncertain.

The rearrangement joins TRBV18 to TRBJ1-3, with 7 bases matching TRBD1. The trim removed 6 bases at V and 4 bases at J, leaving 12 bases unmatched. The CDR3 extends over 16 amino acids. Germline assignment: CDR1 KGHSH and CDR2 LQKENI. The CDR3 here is CASSRGQGGSGNTIYF. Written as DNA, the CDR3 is TGTGCCAGCTCCCGCGGACAAGGGGGCTCCGGAAACACCATATATTTT. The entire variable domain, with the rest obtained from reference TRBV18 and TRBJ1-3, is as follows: NAGVMQNPRHLVRRRGQEARLRCSPMKGHSHVYWYRQLPEEGLKFMVYLQKENIIDESGMPKERFSAEFPKEGPSILRIQQVVRGDSAAYFCASSRGQGGSGNTIYFGEGSWLTVV.

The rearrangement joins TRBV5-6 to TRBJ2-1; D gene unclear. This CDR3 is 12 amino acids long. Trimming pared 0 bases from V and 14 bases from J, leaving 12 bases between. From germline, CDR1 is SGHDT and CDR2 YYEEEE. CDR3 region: CASSLEAQFEFF. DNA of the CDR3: TGTGCCAGCAGCTTGGAAGCGCAATTTGAGTTCTTC.

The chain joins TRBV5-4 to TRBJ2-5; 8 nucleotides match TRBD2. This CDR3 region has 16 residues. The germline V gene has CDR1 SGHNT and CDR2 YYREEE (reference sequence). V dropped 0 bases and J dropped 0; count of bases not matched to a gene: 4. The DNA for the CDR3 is TGTGCCAGCAGCTTGGAAGCGGGGGTGTACCAAGAGACCCAGTACTTC. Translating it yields CASSLEAGVYQETQYF.

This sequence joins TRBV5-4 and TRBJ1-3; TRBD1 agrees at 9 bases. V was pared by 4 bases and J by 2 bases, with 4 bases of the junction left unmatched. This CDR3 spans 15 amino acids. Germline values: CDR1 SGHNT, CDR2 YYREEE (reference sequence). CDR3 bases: TGTGCCAGCAGCCCACGACAGGGGGCTGGAAACACCATATATTTT. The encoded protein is CASSPRQGAGNTIYF. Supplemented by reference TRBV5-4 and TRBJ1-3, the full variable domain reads ETGVTQSPTHLIKTRGQQVTLRCSSQSGHNTVSWYQQALGQGPQFIFQYYREEENGRGNFPPRFSGLQFPNYSSELNVNALELDDSALYLCASSPRQGAGNTIYFGEGSWLTVV.

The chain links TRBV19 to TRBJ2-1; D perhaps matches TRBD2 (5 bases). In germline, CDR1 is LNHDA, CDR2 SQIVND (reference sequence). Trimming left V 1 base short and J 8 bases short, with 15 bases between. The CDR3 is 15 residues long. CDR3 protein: CASSIGSGRTDEQFF. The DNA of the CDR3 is TGTGCCAGTAGTATAGGCTCGGGGAGAACCGATGAGCAGTTCTTC.

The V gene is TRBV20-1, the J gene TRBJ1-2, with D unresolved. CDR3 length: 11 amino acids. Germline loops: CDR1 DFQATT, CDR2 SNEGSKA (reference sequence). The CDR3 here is CSPSEDSDYTF. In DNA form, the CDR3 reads TGCAGCCCCAGTGAGGACTCTGACTACACCTTC.

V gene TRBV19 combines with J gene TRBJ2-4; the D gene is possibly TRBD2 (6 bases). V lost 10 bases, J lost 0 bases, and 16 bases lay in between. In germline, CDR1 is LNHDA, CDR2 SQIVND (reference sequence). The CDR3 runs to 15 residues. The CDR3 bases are TGTGCCACTAAAAGCACCGGGGGAGCCAAAAACATTCAGTACTTC. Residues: CATKSTGGAKNIQYF.

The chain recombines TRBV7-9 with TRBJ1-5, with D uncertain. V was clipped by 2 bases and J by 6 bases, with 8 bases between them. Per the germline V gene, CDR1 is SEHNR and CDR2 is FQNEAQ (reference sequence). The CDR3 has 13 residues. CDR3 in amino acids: CASSLPGVQPQHF. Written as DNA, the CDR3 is TGTGCCAGCAGCTTACCCGGGGTTCAGCCCCAGCATTTT.

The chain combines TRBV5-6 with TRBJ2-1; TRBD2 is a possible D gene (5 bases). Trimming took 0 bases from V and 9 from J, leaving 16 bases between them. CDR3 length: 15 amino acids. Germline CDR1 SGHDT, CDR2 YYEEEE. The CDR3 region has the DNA TGTGCCAGCAGCTTGGCAATACGGGGTCGAGGTGAGCAGTTCTTC. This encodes CASSLAIRGRGEQFF.

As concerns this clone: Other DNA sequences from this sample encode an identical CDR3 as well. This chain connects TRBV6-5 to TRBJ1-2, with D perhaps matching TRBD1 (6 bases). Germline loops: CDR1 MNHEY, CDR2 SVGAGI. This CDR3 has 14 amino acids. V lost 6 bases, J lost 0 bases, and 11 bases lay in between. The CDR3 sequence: CASRRTASNYGYTF. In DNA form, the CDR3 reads TGTGCCAGCAGAAGGACAGCCTCTAACTATGGCTACACCTTC.

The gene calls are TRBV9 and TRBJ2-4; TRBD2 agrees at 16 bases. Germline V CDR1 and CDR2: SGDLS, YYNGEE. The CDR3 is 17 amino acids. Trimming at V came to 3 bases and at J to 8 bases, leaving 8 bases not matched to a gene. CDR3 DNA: TGTGCCAGCAGCGAGGGACTAGCGGGGGGGCCGAGCGACATTCAGTACTTC. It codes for CASSEGLAGGPSDIQYF.

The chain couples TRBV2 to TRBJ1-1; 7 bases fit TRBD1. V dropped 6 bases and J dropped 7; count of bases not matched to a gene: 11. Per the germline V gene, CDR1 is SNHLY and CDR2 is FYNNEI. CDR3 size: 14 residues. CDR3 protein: CASRLGLSGGEAFF. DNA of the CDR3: TGTGCCAGCAGATTAGGCTTATCAGGGGGTGAAGCTTTCTTT.

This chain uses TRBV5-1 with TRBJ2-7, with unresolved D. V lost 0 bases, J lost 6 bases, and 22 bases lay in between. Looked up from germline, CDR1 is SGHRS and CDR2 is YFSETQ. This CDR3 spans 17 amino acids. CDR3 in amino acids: CASSLGLLDSSFSEQYF. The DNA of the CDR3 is TGCGCCAGCAGCTTGGGCCTCCTCGACTCCTCTTTCTCCGAGCAGTACTTC.

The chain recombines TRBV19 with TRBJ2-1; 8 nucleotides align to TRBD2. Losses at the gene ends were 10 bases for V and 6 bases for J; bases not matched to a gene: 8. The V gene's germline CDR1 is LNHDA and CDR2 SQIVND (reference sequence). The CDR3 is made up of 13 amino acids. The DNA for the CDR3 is TGTGCCACCCAACAACGGGGGGGCAATGAGCAGTTCTTC. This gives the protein CATQQRGGNEQFF.

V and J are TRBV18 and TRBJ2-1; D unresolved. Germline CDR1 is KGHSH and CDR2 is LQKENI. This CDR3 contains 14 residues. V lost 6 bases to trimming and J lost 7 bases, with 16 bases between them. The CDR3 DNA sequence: TGTGCCAGCTCGCTTTCGGGTACTTTTAATGAGCAGTTCTTC. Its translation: CASSLSGTFNEQFF.

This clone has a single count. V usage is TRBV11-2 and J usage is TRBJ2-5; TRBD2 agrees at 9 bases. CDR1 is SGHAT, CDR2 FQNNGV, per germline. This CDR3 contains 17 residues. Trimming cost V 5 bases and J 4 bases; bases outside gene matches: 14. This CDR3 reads CASSPRGSGGRGETQYF. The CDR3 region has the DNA TGTGCCAGCAGCCCCCGGGGTAGCGGGGGCCGCGGAGAGACCCAGTACTTC.

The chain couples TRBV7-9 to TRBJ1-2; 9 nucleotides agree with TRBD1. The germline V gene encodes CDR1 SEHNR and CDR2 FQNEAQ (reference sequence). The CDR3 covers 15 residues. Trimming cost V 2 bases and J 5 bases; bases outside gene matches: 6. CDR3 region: CASSLPGTGSYGYTF. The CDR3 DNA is TGTGCCAGCAGCTTACCCGGGACAGGGAGTTATGGCTACACCTTC.

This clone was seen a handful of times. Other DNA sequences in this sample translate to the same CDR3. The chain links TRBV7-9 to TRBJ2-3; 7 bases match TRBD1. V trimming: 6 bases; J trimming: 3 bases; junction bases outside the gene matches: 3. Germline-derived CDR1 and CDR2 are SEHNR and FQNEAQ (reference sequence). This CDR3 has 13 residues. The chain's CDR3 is CASRDRQTDTQYF. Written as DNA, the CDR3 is TGTGCCAGCAGGGACAGGCAGACAGATACGCAGTATTTT. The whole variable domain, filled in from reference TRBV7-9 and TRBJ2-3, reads DTGVSQNPRHKITKRGQNVTFRCDPISEHNRLYWYRQTLGQGPEFLTYFQNEAQLEKSRLLSDRFSAERPKGSFSTLEIQRTEQGDSAMYLCASRDRQTDTQYFGPGTRLTVL.

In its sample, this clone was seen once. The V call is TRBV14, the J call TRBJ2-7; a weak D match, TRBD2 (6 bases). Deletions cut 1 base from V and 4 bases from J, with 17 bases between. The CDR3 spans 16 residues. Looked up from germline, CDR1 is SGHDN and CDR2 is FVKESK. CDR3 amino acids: CASSQVEGRGIYEQYF. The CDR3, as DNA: TGTGCCAGCAGCCAAGTGGAGGGCCGGGGAATATACGAGCAGTACTTC.

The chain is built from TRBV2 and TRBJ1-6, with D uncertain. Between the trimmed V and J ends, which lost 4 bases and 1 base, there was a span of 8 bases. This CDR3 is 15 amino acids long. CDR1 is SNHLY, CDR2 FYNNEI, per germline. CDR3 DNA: TGTGCCAGCAGTGTCCCAGGTTCCTATAATTCACCCCTCCACTTT. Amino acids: CASSVPGSYNSPLHF.

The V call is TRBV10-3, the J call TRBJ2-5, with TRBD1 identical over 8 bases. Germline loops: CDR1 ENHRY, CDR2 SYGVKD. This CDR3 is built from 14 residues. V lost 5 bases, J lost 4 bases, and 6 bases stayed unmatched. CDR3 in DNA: TGTGCCATCAGTAGACAGGGGATAGGAGAGACCCAGTACTTC. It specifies CAISRQGIGETQYF.

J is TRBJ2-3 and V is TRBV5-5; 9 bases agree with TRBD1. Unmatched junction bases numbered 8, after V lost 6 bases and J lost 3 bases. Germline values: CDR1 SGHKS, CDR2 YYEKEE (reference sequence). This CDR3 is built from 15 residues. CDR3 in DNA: TGTGCCAGCACCCGGACAGGGGTTATTACAGATACGCAGTATTTT. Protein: CASTRTGVITDTQYF.